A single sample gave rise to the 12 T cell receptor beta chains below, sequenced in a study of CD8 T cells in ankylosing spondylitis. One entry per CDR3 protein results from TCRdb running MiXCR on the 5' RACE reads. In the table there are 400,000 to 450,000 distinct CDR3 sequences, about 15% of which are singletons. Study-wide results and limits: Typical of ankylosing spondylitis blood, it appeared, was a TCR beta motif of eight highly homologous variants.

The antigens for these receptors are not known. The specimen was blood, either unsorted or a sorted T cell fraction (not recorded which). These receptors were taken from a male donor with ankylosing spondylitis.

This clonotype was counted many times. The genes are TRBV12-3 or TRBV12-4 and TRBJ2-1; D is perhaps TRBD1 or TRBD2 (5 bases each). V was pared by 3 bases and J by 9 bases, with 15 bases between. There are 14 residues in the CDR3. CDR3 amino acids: CASSFISRDGEQFF. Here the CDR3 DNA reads TGTGCCAGCAGTTTTATCTCGAGGGACGGTGAGCAGTTCTTC.

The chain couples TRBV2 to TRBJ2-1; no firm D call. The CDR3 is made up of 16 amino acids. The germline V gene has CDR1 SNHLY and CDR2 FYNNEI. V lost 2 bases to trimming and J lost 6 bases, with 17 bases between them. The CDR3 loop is CASSEYQARLGNEQFF. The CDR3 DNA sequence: TGTGCCAGCAGTGAATATCAGGCCAGGCTGGGCAATGAGCAGTTCTTC.

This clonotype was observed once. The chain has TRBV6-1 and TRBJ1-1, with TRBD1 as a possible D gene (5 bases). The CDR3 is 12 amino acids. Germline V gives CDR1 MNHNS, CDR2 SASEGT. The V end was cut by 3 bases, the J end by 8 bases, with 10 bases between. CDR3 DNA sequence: TGTGCCAGCAGTGACTGGGGGTACGAAGCTTTCTTT. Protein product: CASSDWGYEAFF.

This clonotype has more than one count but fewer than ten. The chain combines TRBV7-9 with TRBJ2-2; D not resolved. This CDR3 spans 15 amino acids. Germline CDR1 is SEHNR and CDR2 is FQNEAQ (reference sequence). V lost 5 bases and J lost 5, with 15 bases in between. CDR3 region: CASSLYSSGTGELFF. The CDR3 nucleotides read TGTGCCAGCAGCCTATATAGTTCAGGAACCGGGGAGCTGTTTTTT. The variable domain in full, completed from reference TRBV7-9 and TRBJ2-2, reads DTGVSQNPRHKITKRGQNVTFRCDPISEHNRLYWYRQTLGQGPEFLTYFQNEAQLEKSRLLSDRFSAERPKGSFSTLEIQRTEQGDSAMYLCASSLYSSGTGELFFGEGSRLTVL.

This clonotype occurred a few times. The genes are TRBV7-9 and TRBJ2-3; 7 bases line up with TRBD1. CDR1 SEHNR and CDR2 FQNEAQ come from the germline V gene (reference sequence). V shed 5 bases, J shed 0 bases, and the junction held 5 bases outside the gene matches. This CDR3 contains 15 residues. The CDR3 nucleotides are TGTGCCAGCAGCCTGGGGACAGCTAGCACAGATACGCAGTATTTT. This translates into CASSLGTASTDTQYF.

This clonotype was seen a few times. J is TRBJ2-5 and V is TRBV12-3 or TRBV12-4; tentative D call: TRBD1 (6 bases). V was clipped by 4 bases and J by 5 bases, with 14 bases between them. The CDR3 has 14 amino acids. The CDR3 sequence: CASSSYRDTETQYF. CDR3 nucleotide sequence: TGTGCCAGCAGTTCCTACAGGGATACCGAGACCCAGTACTTC.

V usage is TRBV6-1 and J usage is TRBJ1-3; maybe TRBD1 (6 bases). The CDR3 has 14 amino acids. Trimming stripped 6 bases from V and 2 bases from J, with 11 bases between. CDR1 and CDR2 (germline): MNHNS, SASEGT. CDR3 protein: CASSRGTTGNTIYF. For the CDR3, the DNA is TGTGCCAGCAGCCGTGGGACAACTGGAAACACCATATATTTT.

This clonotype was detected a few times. The CDR3 nucleotides are TGCGCCAGCAGCCAAGATGACGCAGGGGGCAAGCAGTACTTC. Its protein is CASSQDDAGGKQYF. This chain links TRBV4-1 with TRBJ2-7, with TRBD1 matching 8 bases. Trimming took 0 bases from V and 8 from J; bases not matched to a gene: 6. The CDR3 has 14 amino acids. Germline CDR1 reads MGHRA; CDR2 reads YSYEKL.

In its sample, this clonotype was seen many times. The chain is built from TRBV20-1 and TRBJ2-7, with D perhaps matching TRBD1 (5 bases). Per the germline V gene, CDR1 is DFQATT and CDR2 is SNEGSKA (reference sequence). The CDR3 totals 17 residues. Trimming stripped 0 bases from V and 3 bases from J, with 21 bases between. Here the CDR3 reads CSARDEEIRTRDYEQYF. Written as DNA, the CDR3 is TGCAGTGCTAGAGATGAGGAAATCAGGACAAGAGACTACGAGCAGTACTTC.

CDR3 nucleotides: TGTGCCAGCAGTTTACCCGGGGTGCAGACGGGAAGTCCCCAGCATTTT. Translated: CASSLPGVQTGSPQHF. The chain is built from TRBV28 and TRBJ1-5; D call uncertain. CDR1 is MDHEN, CDR2 SYDVKM, per germline. V lost 2 bases and J lost 10, with 21 bases in between. This CDR3 is built from 16 residues. Combining the CDR3 with reference TRBV28 and TRBJ1-5 gives the whole variable domain DVKVTQSSRYLVKRTGEKVFLECVQDMDHENMFWYRQDPGLGLRLIYFSYDVKMKEKGDIPEGYSVSREKKERFSLILESASTNQTSMYLCASSLPGVQTGSPQHFGDGTRLSIL.

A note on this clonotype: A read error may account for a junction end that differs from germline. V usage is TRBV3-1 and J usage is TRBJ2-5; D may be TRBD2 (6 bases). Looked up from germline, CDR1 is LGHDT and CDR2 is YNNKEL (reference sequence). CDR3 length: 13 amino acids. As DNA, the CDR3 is TGTGCCAGCCAGCAAGGGAGGCAAGGGACCCAGTACTTC. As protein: CASQQGRQGTQYF.

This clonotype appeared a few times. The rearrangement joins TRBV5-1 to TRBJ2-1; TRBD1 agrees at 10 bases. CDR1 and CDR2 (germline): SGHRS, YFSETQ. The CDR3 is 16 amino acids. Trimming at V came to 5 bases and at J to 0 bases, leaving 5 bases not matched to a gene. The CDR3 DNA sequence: TGCGCCAGCAGTACGGGACAGGGGAGCTCCTACAATGAGCAGTTCTTC. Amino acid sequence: CASSTGQGSSYNEQFF.